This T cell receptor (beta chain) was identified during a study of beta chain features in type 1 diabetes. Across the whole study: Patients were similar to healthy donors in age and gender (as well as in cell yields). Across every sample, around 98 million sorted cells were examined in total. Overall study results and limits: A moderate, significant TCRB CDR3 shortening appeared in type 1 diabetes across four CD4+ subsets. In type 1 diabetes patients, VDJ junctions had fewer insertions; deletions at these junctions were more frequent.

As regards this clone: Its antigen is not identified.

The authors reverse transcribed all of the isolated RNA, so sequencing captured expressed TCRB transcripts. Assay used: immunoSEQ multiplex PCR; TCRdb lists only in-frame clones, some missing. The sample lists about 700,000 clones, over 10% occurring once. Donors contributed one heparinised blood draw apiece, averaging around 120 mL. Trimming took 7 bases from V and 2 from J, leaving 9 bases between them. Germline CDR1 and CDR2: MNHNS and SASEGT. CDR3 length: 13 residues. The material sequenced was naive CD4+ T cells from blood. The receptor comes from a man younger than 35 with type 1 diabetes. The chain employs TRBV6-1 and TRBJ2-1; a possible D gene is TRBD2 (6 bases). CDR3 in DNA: TGTGCCAGCATGGGACTGGCCTACAATGAGCAGTTCTTC. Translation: CASMGLAYNEQFF.